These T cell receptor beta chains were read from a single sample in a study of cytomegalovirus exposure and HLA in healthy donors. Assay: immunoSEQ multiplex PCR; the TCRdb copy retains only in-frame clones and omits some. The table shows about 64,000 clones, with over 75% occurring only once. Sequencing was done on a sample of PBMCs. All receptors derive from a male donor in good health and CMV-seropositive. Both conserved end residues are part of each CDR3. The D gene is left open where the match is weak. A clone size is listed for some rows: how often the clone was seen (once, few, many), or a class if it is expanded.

CDR3 protein: CASSSQGRGNTIYF; CDR3 DNA: TGTGCCAGCAGCTCACAGGGAAGGGGAAACACCATATATTTT; CDR3 length: 14; V gene: TRBV6-5; J gene: TRBJ1-3; clone size: NA; D gene: NA
CDR3 protein: CAWSAGALEKLFF; CDR3 DNA: TGTGCCTGGAGTGCTGGGGCCTTGGAAAAACTGTTTTTT; CDR3 length: 13; V gene: TRBV30; J gene: TRBJ1-4; clone size: once; D gene: NA
CDR3 protein: CASSHPNRGGDSPLHF; CDR3 DNA: TGCGCCAGCAGCCATCCGAACAGGGGTGGTGATTCACCCCTCCACTTT; CDR3 length: 16; V gene: TRBV4-1; J gene: TRBJ1-6; clone size: NA; D gene: TRBD1
CDR3 protein: CASSFGGARGSDEQYF; CDR3 DNA: TGTGCCAGCAGCTTCGGCGGGGCTAGGGGAAGCGACGAGCAGTACTTC; CDR3 length: 16; V gene: TRBV5-4; J gene: TRBJ2-7; clone size: NA; D gene: NA
CDR3 protein: CASSPGQRGGYGYTF; CDR3 DNA: TGTGCCAGCAGCCCGGGACAGCGCGGAGGATATGGCTACACCTTC; CDR3 length: 15; V gene: TRBV14; J gene: TRBJ1-2; clone size: NA; D gene: TRBD1
CDR3 protein: CASSESVTGSEKLFF; CDR3 DNA: TGTGCCAGCAGTGAATCGGTTACAGGGAGCGAAAAACTGTTTTTT; CDR3 length: 15; V gene: TRBV6-1; J gene: TRBJ1-4; clone size: few; D gene: NA
CDR3 protein: CASSQEPGQGAVNYGYTF; CDR3 DNA: TGTGCCAGCAGCCAAGAGCCGGGACAGGGGGCGGTAAACTATGGCTACACCTTC; CDR3 length: 18; V gene: TRBV4-2; J gene: TRBJ1-2; clone size: NA; D gene: TRBD1
CDR3 protein: CASSPGGAGGRGELFF; CDR3 DNA: TGTGCCAGCAGCCCCGGGGGGGCAGGGGGTAGGGGGGAGCTGTTTTTT; CDR3 length: 16; V gene: TRBV7-8; J gene: TRBJ2-2; clone size: NA; D gene: NA
CDR3 protein: CASSPLSQANYGYTF; CDR3 DNA: TGTGCCAGCAGCCCCCTCTCACAAGCTAACTATGGCTACACCTTC; CDR3 length: 15; V gene: TRBV5-6; J gene: TRBJ1-2; clone size: NA; D gene: NA
CDR3 protein: CASSLVGGKTDTQYF; CDR3 DNA: TGTGCCAGCAGCTTAGTGGGCGGGAAGACAGATACGCAGTATTTT; CDR3 length: 15; V gene: TRBV7-9; J gene: TRBJ2-3; clone size: NA; D gene: NA
CDR3 protein: CASSQRPGGQETQYF; CDR3 DNA: TGTGCCAGCAGCCAACGTCCCGGCGGTCAAGAGACCCAGTACTTC; CDR3 length: 15; V gene: TRBV14; J gene: TRBJ2-5; clone size: NA; D gene: NA
CDR3 protein: CTAGQEPSMNTEAFF; CDR3 DNA: TGTACAGCCGGACAGGAACCGAGCATGAACACTGAAGCTTTCTTT; CDR3 length: 15; V gene: TRBV6-6; J gene: TRBJ1-1; clone size: few; D gene: TRBD1
CDR3 protein: CAWTIRTSHPQLF; CDR3 DNA: TGTGCCTGGACTATCAGGACTAGCCACCCACAGCTCTTC; CDR3 length: 13; V gene: TRBV30; J gene: TRBJ2-1; clone size: NA; D gene: TRBD2
CDR3 protein: CAWRITGDSGNTIYF; CDR3 DNA: TGTGCCTGGAGAATTACAGGGGACTCTGGAAACACCATATATTTT; CDR3 length: 15; V gene: TRBV30; J gene: TRBJ1-3; clone size: NA; D gene: TRBD1
CDR3 protein: CASSPRTSGGAGRETQYF; CDR3 DNA: TGCGCCAGCAGCCCGCGGACTAGCGGGGGGGCGGGTCGAGAGACCCAGTACTTC; CDR3 length: 18; V gene: TRBV4-1; J gene: TRBJ2-5; clone size: NA; D gene: TRBD2
CDR3 protein: CASSRDKSYEQYF; CDR3 DNA: TGTGCCAGCTCAAGGGACAAGTCCTACGAGCAGTACTTC; CDR3 length: 13; V gene: TRBV18; J gene: TRBJ2-7; clone size: NA; D gene: NA
CDR3 protein: CASSGGLSTDTQYF; CDR3 DNA: TGTGCCAGCAGCGGGGGGCTGAGCACAGATACGCAGTATTTT; CDR3 length: 14; V gene: TRBV9; J gene: TRBJ2-3; clone size: NA; D gene: NA
CDR3 protein: CASSLGGLDYGYTF; CDR3 DNA: TGTGCCAGCAGCTTAGGTGGCCTAGACTATGGCTACACCTTC; CDR3 length: 14; V gene: TRBV7-9; J gene: TRBJ1-2; clone size: NA; D gene: NA
CDR3 protein: CASSSEGYYGYTF; CDR3 DNA: TGTGCCAGCAGTTCGGAGGGGTACTATGGCTACACCTTC; CDR3 length: 13; V gene: TRBV14; J gene: TRBJ1-2; clone size: NA; D gene: NA
CDR3 protein: CASSFLAGADAGELFF; CDR3 DNA: TGTGCCAGCAGCTTTCTAGCGGGGGCGGACGCCGGGGAGCTGTTTTTT; CDR3 length: 16; V gene: TRBV7-8; J gene: TRBJ2-2; clone size: NA; D gene: TRBD2
CDR3 protein: CASSFGTGIYSNQPQHF; CDR3 DNA: TGTGCCAGCAGCTTTGGGACAGGGATTTATAGCAATCAGCCCCAGCATTTT; CDR3 length: 17; V gene: TRBV7-9; J gene: TRBJ1-5; clone size: NA; D gene: TRBD1
CDR3 protein: CAISKQGAPGNTIYF; CDR3 DNA: TGTGCCATCAGCAAACAGGGGGCGCCTGGAAACACCATATACTTT; CDR3 length: 15; V gene: TRBV10-3; J gene: TRBJ1-3; clone size: NA; D gene: TRBD1
CDR3 protein: CASSTGQSANYGYTF; CDR3 DNA: TGTGCCAGCAGCACCGGACAATCAGCTAACTATGGCTACACCTTC; CDR3 length: 15; V gene: TRBV5-4; J gene: TRBJ1-2; clone size: NA; D gene: NA